This T cell receptor (beta chain) was found in a study of OX40 agonist ivuxolimab in advanced cancers. Method: immunoSEQ multiplex PCR; TCRdb's copy keeps in-frame clones and lacks some. The table includes approximately 50,000 clones, more than 85% detected once. The receptor's source is an adult with an advanced solid tumor such as melanoma, head and neck, liver or kidney cancer. Specimen: CD4+ or CD8+ T cells sorted from blood, collected in a trial of the OX40 agonist ivuxolimab.

CDR3 in amino acids: CASSLGQGTFQTQYF. CDR3 bases: TGTGCCAGCAGTTTAGGGCAGGGGACCTTCCAGACCCAGTACTTC. The chain employs TRBV28 and TRBJ2-5, with a weak D call TRBD1 (6 bases). This CDR3 has 15 amino acids. In germline, CDR1 is MDHEN, CDR2 SYDVKM. V lost 2 bases, J lost 6 bases, and 16 bases lay in between.